This T cell receptor (beta chain) is from a study of T cells in Graves' hyperthyroidism and ophthalmopathy. Turning to the study itself: Blood was drawn when the patient was first diagnosed and still untreated.

Comment on this clonotype: Its antigen is undetermined.

Amplification of TCR beta CDR3 regions used RNA as the template. First-round RT-PCR with HTBI primers amplified the TCR CDR3 region. TCRdb called the multiplex PCR reads again in MiXCR, with one record for every CDR3 protein. The sample contains about 640,000 distinct CDR3 sequences, roughly 14% of which appear only once. Exclusion of a patient resulted from uncontrolled infection, other autoimmune disease, pregnancy or lactation. This CDR3 comprises 13 residues. V lost 2 bases and J lost 2, with 10 bases in between. The germline V gene encodes CDR1 SQVTM and CDR2 ANQGSEA. General observations from the study: Blood also contained most expanded thyroid clonotypes above 0.001.

Sequencing input: blood. The source of this sequence is a woman in her fifties or sixties with Graves' ophthalmopathy. The chain links TRBV29-1 to TRBJ2-7, with unresolved D. The CDR3 sequence is CSVELQLTYEQYF. The CDR3 DNA is TGCAGCGTTGAATTGCAGCTCACCTACGAGCAGTACTTC.